This T cell receptor beta chain was captured in a study of glioma-infiltrating T cells after dendritic cell vaccination. For the study at large: Patients had newly diagnosed or recurrent glioblastoma and received dendritic cell vaccines.

Time point noted: after dendritic cell vaccination, including at tumor progression/relapse. Only patients with spare fresh-frozen tumor and over two years of follow-up were included. In germline, CDR1 is WNHNN, CDR2 SYGVQD (reference sequence). The V segment lost 6 bases and the J segment 0 bases; nucleotides outside the gene matches: 3. The CDR3 consists of 16 residues. Assay: immunoSEQ multiplex PCR; the TCRdb copy retains only in-frame clones and omits some. The sample has 20,000 to 30,000 clones, just under 90% seen once; the top ten hold roughly 2.9%. The sequencing here drew on blood, taken after dendritic cell vaccination. The sequence was collected from a human donor with glioblastoma. The V and J genes are TRBV10-1 and TRBJ2-6; TRBD1 matches at 9 bases. The CDR3 sequence: CASSPGQGSGANVLTF. In nucleotides, the CDR3 is TGCGCCAGCAGCCCGGGACAGGGCTCTGGGGCCAACGTCCTGACTTTC.